Listed below are T cell receptor beta chains from one sample, sequenced in a study of siplizumab effects on memory and regulatory T cells. The table came from immunoSEQ multiplex PCR; TCRdb's copy has only in-frame clones and leaves some out. The sample has about 52,000 clones; under 98% are singletons. Sequencing was performed on naive CD4+ T cells sorted from blood. These receptors all stem from a human donor in good health. CDR3s include the opening cysteine and the closing phenylalanine or tryptophan. A D gene is named only where the DNA matches it firmly. Size values are once, few and many counts, or a class for expanded clones, and some rows have none.

D gene	V gene	J gene	clone size	CDR3 DNA	CDR3 protein
TRBD2	TRBV7-2	TRBJ2-1	-	TGTGCCAGCAGCTTAGGGGCAAGCATTAGGACTAGCCAAAATGAGCAGTTCTTC	CASSLGASIRTSQNEQFF
-	TRBV7-9	TRBJ2-3	-	TGTGCCAGCAGCTTATTGCGAGGGGTTGGTACAGATACGCAGTATTTT	CASSLLRGVGTDTQYF
TRBD2	TRBV5-6	TRBJ2-2	-	TGTGCCAGCAGCTTGGCGGGGACTAGTCTCACCGGGGAGCTGTTTTTT	CASSLAGTSLTGELFF
-	TRBV19	TRBJ2-6	-	TGTGCCAGTAGTATAGACCGAGGCAGGCACTCTGGGGCCAACGTCCTGACTTTC	CASSIDRGRHSGANVLTF
-	TRBV19	TRBJ1-1	-	TGTGCCAGTAGTAGGGCACGGAACACTGAAGCTTTCTTT	CASSRARNTEAFF
TRBD2	TRBV30	TRBJ2-1	-	TGTGGTAGCGGGTCTTACAATGAGCAGTTCTTC	CGSGSYNEQFF
TRBD1	TRBV10-2	TRBJ1-2	-	TGCGCCAGCAGTGAGATCGGGACAGGGGAGGATGGCTACACCTTC	CASSEIGTGEDGYTF
TRBD1	TRBV19	TRBJ2-7	-	TGTGCCAGTAGTATAGCCCCAGGACAGGGGGCCCACGAGCAGTACTTC	CASSIAPGQGAHEQYF
TRBD1	TRBV5-6	TRBJ1-2	-	TGTGCCAGCAGCCTCTATTACAGGGGGCCCAGGTATGGCTACACCTTC	CASSLYYRGPRYGYTF
-	TRBV19	TRBJ1-2	-	TGTGCCAGTAGCGAAGCCTCGGTTTACGAGGGCTATGGCTACACCTTC	CASSEASVYEGYGYTF
-	TRBV6-5	TRBJ2-5	-	TGTGCCAGCAGCACCCGGACAGAAGAGACCCAGTACTTC	CASSTRTEETQYF
-	TRBV28	TRBJ1-1	-	TGTGCCAGCAGTTTGCCCCACACTGAAGCTTTCTTT	CASSLPHTEAFF
-	TRBV7-3	TRBJ2-4	-	TGTGCCAGCAGCTTACAGGGCGGGGCCAAAAACATTCAGTACTTC	CASSLQGGAKNIQYF
TRBD2	TRBV6-5	TRBJ2-7	-	TGTGCCAGCAGTGACGGACTAGCAGCCTACGAGCAGTACTTC	CASSDGLAAYEQYF
-	TRBV18	TRBJ2-7	-	TGTGCCAGCTCACAGGGACTCTCCTACGAGCAGTACTTC	CASSQGLSYEQYF
-	TRBV27	TRBJ2-7	-	TGTGCCAGCAGTAAAAGGGACGGATCCTACGAGCAGTACTTC	CASSKRDGSYEQYF
-	TRBV28	TRBJ1-3	-	TGTGCCAGCAGTTTAGTTGGGGAGGTCGGAAACACCATATATTTT	CASSLVGEVGNTIYF
TRBD1	TRBV11-2	TRBJ2-1	once	TGTGCCAGCAGCCCTACTGGGACAGTTTACAATGAGCAGTTCTTC	CASSPTGTVYNEQFF
TRBD1	TRBV6-5	TRBJ1-1	-	TGTGCCAGCAGTTCGCTCCAGGGGGTAACTGAAGCTTTCTTT	CASSSLQGVTEAFF
TRBD2	TRBV5-1	TRBJ2-2	-	TGCGCCAGCAGAAAACTAGCGGGAGGGCCCGGGGAGCTGTTTTTT	CASRKLAGGPGELFF
TRBD1	TRBV5-4	TRBJ1-4	-	TGTGCCAGCAGCCGGGGCGGGACAGGGCGAGAAAAACTGTTTTTT	CASSRGGTGREKLFF
-	TRBV6-5	TRBJ1-4	-	TGTGCCAGCAGAGACAGCGCAACTAATGAAAAACTGTTTTTT	CASRDSATNEKLFF
TRBD2	TRBV7-8	TRBJ2-7	-	TGTGCCAGCAGCCCTAGGGGTGGTAGCGGGAGGGCCTTAGGGGGTTACGAGCAGTACTTC	CASSPRGGSGRALGGYEQYF
TRBD1	TRBV5-1	TRBJ2-5	once	TGCGCCAGCAGCACTCCGGGACAGGGGGAGACCCAGTACTTC	CASSTPGQGETQYF
-	TRBV19	TRBJ1-5	-	TGTGCCAGTAGTATAGCCACAGGAACTAATCAGCCCCAGCATTTT	CASSIATGTNQPQHF
-	TRBV21-1	TRBJ2-7	-	TGTGCCAGCAACCCGGGTCTGGGGTTTCGGGACGAGCAGTACTTC	CASNPGLGFRDEQYF
-	TRBV5-1	TRBJ2-7	-	TGCGCCAGCAAGTCGGGAGCCACAAGGGACGAGCAGTACTTC	CASKSGATRDEQYF
-	TRBV7-9	TRBJ1-3	-	TGTGCCAGCAGCTTAGCGTGGGGACGGAGCTCTGGAAACACCATATATTTT	CASSLAWGRSSGNTIYF
TRBD2	TRBV9	TRBJ2-7	-	TGTGCCAGCAGCGTAGCTCCTAGCGGTTACTCCTACGAGCAGTACTTC	CASSVAPSGYSYEQYF
TRBD1	TRBV7-2	TRBJ1-2	-	TGTGCCAGCAGCTTAGACCCCTTGACAGGGGCAAGTGATGGCTACACCTTC	CASSLDPLTGASDGYTF
-	TRBV5-1	TRBJ2-5	-	TGCGCCAGCAGGGGCGGAGAGGGGGAGACCCAGTACTTC	CASRGGEGETQYF
-	TRBV30	TRBJ1-1	-	TGTGCCTGGAGGCCCGGTAGGGCTGAAGCTTTCTTT	CAWRPGRAEAFF
-	TRBV27	TRBJ2-3	-	TGTGCCAGCAGTTTAGCTAGTCTCACAGATACGCAGTATTTT	CASSLASLTDTQYF
-	TRBV5-4	TRBJ1-1	-	TGTGCCAGCAGTTTCAAGGGGAACACTGAAGCTTTCTTT	CASSFKGNTEAFF
-	TRBV27	TRBJ2-1	-	TGTGCCAGCAGTTTCCCTTCCGGCGAGCAGTTCTTC	CASSFPSGEQFF
TRBD1	TRBV29-1	TRBJ2-7	-	TGCAGCGTTGACCCAAGGACAGGGGGCGAGCAGTACTTC	CSVDPRTGGEQYF
TRBD2	TRBV5-1	TRBJ2-7	-	TGCGCCAGCACCATAGCGGGAGGGCCGGGCGAGCAGTACTTC	CASTIAGGPGEQYF
-	TRBV9	TRBJ1-4	-	TGTGCCAGCAGCAAGTACAGCACAACTAATGAAAAACTGTTTTTT	CASSKYSTTNEKLFF
-	TRBV7-9	TRBJ1-4	-	TGTGCCAGCAGCCCGGGACCGGAGGGAAAACTGTTTTTT	CASSPGPEGKLFF
TRBD2	TRBV5-1	TRBJ2-5	-	TGCGCCAGCAGCTTGGTAGTCGGGAGGGCCCAAGAGACCCAGTACTTC	CASSLVVGRAQETQYF
-	TRBV15	TRBJ2-1	-	TGTGCCACCAGCAGAGACCGCGGAGGGCCCAGCAATGAGCAGTTCTTC	CATSRDRGGPSNEQFF
-	TRBV5-5	TRBJ1-2	-	TGTGCCAGCAGCTTGACTAGTAGCTATGGCTACACCTTC	CASSLTSSYGYTF
TRBD2	TRBV19	TRBJ2-3	-	TGTGCCAGTAGTCCCAGACTAGCGGGAAGCACAGATACGCAGTATTTT	CASSPRLAGSTDTQYF
-	TRBV7-8	TRBJ1-5	-	TGTGCCAGCAGCTCTGATGCCGCCTATCAGCCCCAGCATTTT	CASSSDAAYQPQHF
TRBD2	TRBV2	TRBJ2-1	-	TGTGCCAGCAAAGGGACTACGCAGTTCTTC	CASKGTTQFF
-	TRBV7-3	TRBJ2-3	-	TGTGCCAGCAGCTTAAGGACTAGCACAGATACGCAGTATTTT	CASSLRTSTDTQYF
-	TRBV5-1	TRBJ2-5	-	TGCGCCAGCAGCTTGGGCCCGCAAGAGACCCAGTACTTC	CASSLGPQETQYF
TRBD2	TRBV2	TRBJ2-1	-	TGTGCCAGCACACTAGCGCGCCGAGGCTATGAGCAGTTCTTC	CASTLARRGYEQFF
-	TRBV7-3	TRBJ2-5	-	TGTGCCACCTCTCGGGGTCACCAAGAGACCCAGTACTTC	CATSRGHQETQYF
-	TRBV5-4	TRBJ2-2	-	TGTGCCAGCAGCTTGGGCCCTTTCGCGAACACCGGGGAGCTGTTTTTT	CASSLGPFANTGELFF
-	TRBV7-6	TRBJ2-7	-	TGTGCCAGCAGCTGGGGCCAGAGGGGCGAGCAGTACTTC	CASSWGQRGEQYF
TRBD2	TRBV30	TRBJ2-5	-	TGTGCCTGGAGCGTGGGGGGGGGAGGAGAGACCCAGTACTTC	CAWSVGGGGETQYF
-	TRBV6-6	TRBJ1-5	-	TGTGCCAGCACTGGCGGGGGTAGCAATCAGCCCCAGCATTTT	CASTGGGSNQPQHF
TRBD1	TRBV5-1	TRBJ1-6	-	TGCGCCAGCAGCTTGGGGGACAGGAATTCACCCCTCCACTTT	CASSLGDRNSPLHF
-	TRBV7-8	TRBJ2-5	-	TGTGCCAGCAGCCGCGGACAGAAACAAGAGACCCAGTACTTC	CASSRGQKQETQYF
TRBD1	TRBV5-8	TRBJ1-2	-	TGTGCCAGCAGCTTCAGGGGGGCCCACTATGGCTACACCTTC	CASSFRGAHYGYTF
-	TRBV9	TRBJ2-1	once	TGTGCCAGCAGCGTAGCTACTCACAATGAGCAGTTCTTC	CASSVATHNEQFF